This TCR beta chain was recorded in a study of cytomegalovirus exposure and HLA in healthy donors. This clone was seen a handful of times. The antigen is undetermined. General study findings and limits: Presence/absence analyses supposed approximately even sequencing depth among donors. Investigators reported under 200 TCR beta chains as tied to cytomegalovirus.

This PCR relied on a set of 60 Vbeta primers and 13 Jbeta primers. Original data processing: Among the unique TCR beta chains that a later analysis counted, about 86 million in all, roughly 10 million were shared. Libraries were prepared by immunoSEQ multiplex PCR; TCRdb keeps only in-frame clonotypes and omits some of them. That table supplies the V and J calls and clone size; D and trimming were determined from the DNA. This table has a few hundred thousand clones, around 73% appearing once. Donors likely had unrecorded immune exposures despite being nominally healthy when sampled. The V gene's germline CDR1 is WSHSY and CDR2 SAAADI. The CDR3 spans 14 residues. V was trimmed by 3 bases and J by 7 bases, leaving 10 bases between them.

The specimen sequenced was PBMCs. This TCR came from a woman aged 25-40 years in good health and CMV-seronegative. The rearrangement uses TRBV10-2 and TRBJ1-6; the D is unclear. CDR3 sequence (DNA): TGCGCCAGCAGTGAACCAGGCATGAATTCACCCCTCCACTTT. Amino acids: CASSEPGMNSPLHF.